A selection of T cell receptor beta chains follows, all from one sample in a study of CD8+CD57+ T cells in acquired aplastic anemia. From the reads, TCRdb called clonotypes with MiXCR, one entry per CDR3 protein. The profile shows 200,000 to 300,000 distinct CDR3 sequences, approximately 80% of them singletons. What was sequenced was sorted CD4+, CD8+, or CD8+CD57+ T cells (not recorded which) from PBMCs. Receptors were obtained from a human donor with aplastic anemia. Both conserved end residues are part of each CDR3. A D gene is named only where the DNA matches it firmly. Rows may omit the clone size; those that give it use once, few, many or a size class.

j_call	clone_size	d_call	v_call	cdr3_nt	cdr3_aa
TRBJ2-5	NA	NA	TRBV25-1	TGTGCCAGCAGCTACACGGGGCGCGGAGAGACGCAGTACTTC	CASSYTGRGETQYF
TRBJ2-3	NA	NA	TRBV12-3/TRBV12-4	TGTGCCAGCAGGAGGGACATCACAGATACGCAGTATTTT	CASRRDITDTQYF
TRBJ2-7	once	TRBD1	TRBV20-1	TGCAGTGCATCAAAGGGACAGGGGGCCTACGAGCAGTACTTC	CSASKGQGAYEQYF
TRBJ1-6	NA	NA	TRBV24-1	TGTGCCAGCAGCTTGGAGGAGGGCGGCTATAAGTCACCCCTCCGCTTT	CASSLEEGGYKSPLRF
TRBJ2-3	NA	NA	TRBV19	TGTGCCAGTAGTATGAGTCTAGTCCCAGATACGCAGTATTTT	CASSMSLVPDTQYF
TRBJ1-6	NA	NA	TRBV11-2	TGTGCCAGCGCCTGGAGTAGCGGCGGCTATAATTCACCCCTCCACTTT	CASAWSSGGYNSPLHF
TRBJ2-7	many	NA	TRBV25-1	TGTGCCAGCAGTGGGGCCCTGCTACCCTACGAGCAGTACTTC	CASSGALLPYEQYF
TRBJ2-3	NA	NA	TRBV7-8	TGTGCCAGCAGCTTAGCATCTCGCGGGGGCACTGATACGCAGTATTTT	CASSLASRGGTDTQYF
TRBJ2-3	NA	NA	TRBV5-4	TGTGCCAGCAGCTTGAAGGGCTGTCCCGATACGCAGTATTTT	CASSLKGCPDTQYF
TRBJ2-7	NA	NA	TRBV7-9	TGTGCCAGCAGCTTAGTCTCCTCCTACGAGCAGTACTTC	CASSLVSSYEQYF
TRBJ1-6	few	NA	TRBV7-4	TGTGCCAGCAGCTTTTATAAGGGAGCCCTCCACTTT	CASSFYKGALHF
TRBJ2-4	NA	NA	TRBV2	TGTGCCAGCGGGGACGCGGGGAACATTCCGTACTTC	CASGDAGNIPYF
TRBJ1-5	many	NA	TRBV4-3	TGCGCCAGCAGCCCACAGATTACTAGCAATCAGCCCCAGCATTTT	CASSPQITSNQPQHF
TRBJ2-7	few	TRBD1	TRBV7-2	TGTGCCAGCAGCTTAGCGTCGGGACAGGGGATCTACGAGCAGTACTTC	CASSLASGQGIYEQYF
TRBJ1-1	NA	NA	TRBV5-8	TGCGCCAGCAGCTTAACTAGCGGAGGGAACACTGAAGCTTTCTTT	CASSLTSGGNTEAFF
TRBJ2-1	NA	TRBD2	TRBV7-9	TGTGCCAGCAGCTTAGCGGGTAGCGGGGGGGGCGATGTGCAGTTCTTC	CASSLAGSGGGDVQFF
TRBJ1-2	NA	TRBD1	TRBV2	TGTGCCACCAGTGATTTCGGGACAGGGGGCGCATATGGCTACACCTTC	CATSDFGTGGAYGYTF
TRBJ1-2	NA	NA	TRBV7-2	TGCGCCAGCAGCTTGGAGAGAGGTGCGCTTGTATATAATTACACCTTC	CASSLERGALVYNYTF
TRBJ2-1	NA	TRBD1	TRBV13	TGTGCCAGCAGCCCGACAGGGGTCCATGAGCAGTTCTTC	CASSPTGVHEQFF
TRBJ2-7	NA	NA	TRBV6-1	TGTGCCAGCAGCCCCGTGGCAGGGGATTCCTACGAGCAGTACTTC	CASSPVAGDSYEQYF
TRBJ1-5	NA	TRBD1	TRBV7-8	TGTGCCAGCAGCGTAGGCGGAGGGGGCTTCCGTGCAGCGCATTTT	CASSVGGGGFRAAHF
TRBJ2-3	NA	TRBD2	TRBV5-1	TGTGCCAGCAGCTTAACTAGCGCAATGGATACGCAGTATTTT	CASSLTSAMDTQYF
TRBJ1-2	few	NA	TRBV7-2	TGTGCCAGCAGCCCTGACACAATTAACTATGGCTACACCTTC	CASSPDTINYGYTF
TRBJ2-2	NA	TRBD2	TRBV7-7	TGTGCCGTTAGTGGGGGGGACGATCCGAAGACCTGGGAGCTGTTTTTT	CAVSGGDDPKTWELFF
TRBJ1-1	few	NA	TRBV7-8	TGTGCCAGCAGCTTAGCGGGAGGTCCCGATACGCAGGATGCTTTCTTT	CASSLAGGPDTQDAFF
TRBJ1-2	NA	TRBD1	TRBV24-1	TGTGCCACCAGTGACAAGAAAACAGGGGGCACCTATGGCTACACCTTC	CATSDKKTGGTYGYTF
TRBJ2-1	NA	NA	TRBV13	TGTGCCAGCAGCCCATCGTGGACACAACATGAGCAGTTCTTC	CASSPSWTQHEQFF
TRBJ2-5	NA	NA	TRBV5-1	TGCGCCAGCAGGTCGGGCGGGATGTCAGAGACCCAGTACTTC	CASRSGGMSETQYF
TRBJ1-3	NA	NA	TRBV5-6	TGTGCCAGCAGCTTGGAGAGGGTCTCTGGAAACACCATATATTTT	CASSLERVSGNTIYF
TRBJ2-3	NA	TRBD2	TRBV7-2	TGTGCCAGCAGCTTAGGGGGAGGGAGCACTACGCAGCAGTATTTT	CASSLGGGSTTQQYF
TRBJ2-3	NA	TRBD1	TRBV4-1	TGCGCCAGCAGTGAACGGACAGGGTTGACCACAGATACGCATTATTTT	CASSERTGLTTDTHYF
TRBJ1-2	NA	TRBD1	TRBV19	TGTGCCAGTAGTTACAAGCGGACAGGGGGCGGCTATGGCTACACCTTC	CASSYKRTGGGYGYTF
TRBJ2-1	few	NA	TRBV11-1	TGTGCCAGCAGCTTTCAAAGAAGCGATGAGCAGTTCTTC	CASSFQRSDEQFF
TRBJ2-3	many	NA	TRBV15	TGTGCCACCAGCAGGGGCGCCAGCCAAGATACCCAGTACTTT	CATSRGASQDTQYF
TRBJ1-1	NA	NA	TRBV24-1	TGTGCCACCAGGGAGGGGTTTTCAGTGACTGACACTGAAGCTTTCTTT	CATREGFSVTDTEAFF
TRBJ1-6	NA	NA	TRBV9	TGTGCCAGCAGCGCAGGCAGGGGCAATTCGTCTTTCCACTTT	CASSAGRGNSSFHF
TRBJ1-5	NA	NA	TRBV2	TGTGCCAGCATGGGGAGGAGTCAGCCCCAGCATTTT	CASMGRSQPQHF
TRBJ2-3	NA	NA	TRBV9	TGTGCCAGCAGCGTAGCCAGCGCCTCCTATAACCCACATTTT	CASSVASASYNPHF